The next 28 T cell receptor beta chains were all read from a single sample in a study of blood T cell repertoires in COVID-19. Data came from immunoSEQ multiplex PCR; TCRdb stores just in-frame clones and leaves some out. This sample has under 250,000 clones, with 80% to 90% found just once. Sequenced: peripheral blood. The source is a man aged 45-60 years with COVID-19, enrolled during active disease.

The chain combines TRBV27 with TRBJ1-2, with unresolved D. The CDR3 consists of 12 residues. The V end was cut by 8 bases, the J end by 4 bases, with 11 bases between. Looked up from germline, CDR1 is MNHEY and CDR2 is SMNVEV (reference sequence). CDR3 sequence: CASSDLTYGYTF. The CDR3 DNA sequence: TGTGCCAGCTCGGACTTAACCTATGGCTACACCTTC.

The chain employs TRBV24-1 and TRBJ2-7; weak D call: TRBD1 (6 bases). The germline V gene has CDR1 KGHDR and CDR2 SFDVKD. The ends were cut back, 6 bases at V and 1 base at J, with 12 bases in the middle. The length of the CDR3 is 14 residues. The CDR3 nucleotides read TGTGCCACCAGTTCTACAGGGAATTCCTACGAGCAGTACTTC. Protein sequence: CATSSTGNSYEQYF.

The chain couples TRBV4-2 to TRBJ2-2; 9 nucleotides line up with TRBD1. The CDR3 is 18 residues long. The ends lost 5 bases at V and 3 bases at J; junction bases unmatched: 13. Germline lookup yields CDR1 LGHNA and CDR2 YNFKEQ. CDR3 residues: CASSNSLGTGSDTGELFF. The CDR3 bases are TGTGCCAGCAGCAACTCCCTGGGGACAGGGTCGGACACCGGGGAGCTGTTTTTT.

The DNA of the CDR3 is TGTGCCACCCGCGGGGGAGGTCCACTGAACACTGAAGCTTTCTTT. It translates to CATRGGGPLNTEAFF. The chain joins TRBV24-1 to TRBJ1-1, with TRBD1 as a possible D gene (5 bases). Trimming left V 9 bases short and J 0 bases short, with 16 bases between. The V gene's germline CDR1 is KGHDR and CDR2 SFDVKD. The CDR3 covers 15 residues.

The chain combines TRBV27 with TRBJ2-7; 7 positions match TRBD1. This CDR3 is built from 18 residues. V dropped 2 bases and J dropped 1; count of bases not matched to a gene: 14. CDR1 and CDR2 from the germline V gene are MNHEY and SMNVEV (reference sequence). The CDR3 loop reads CASSLRGQRIGSSYEQYF. CDR3 bases: TGTGCCAGCAGTTTAAGGGGGCAGCGGATCGGTTCGTCCTACGAGCAGTACTTC.

This clone occurred a few times. The chain combines TRBV28 with TRBJ1-3, with a tentative D call TRBD1 (6 bases). CDR1 is MDHEN, CDR2 SYDVKM, per germline. The CDR3 totals 13 residues. Trimming removed 6 bases at V and 2 bases at J, with 8 bases between. Written as DNA, the CDR3 is TGTGCCAGCAGAGGGGGTGCTGGAAACACCATATATTTT. This translates into CASRGGAGNTIYF.

This clone was detected only a few times. The chain combines TRBV15 with TRBJ2-7; D perhaps matches TRBD1 (6 bases). Germline CDR1 LNHNV, CDR2 YYDKDF (reference sequence). Trimming left V 0 bases short and J 0 bases short, with 9 bases between. This CDR3 is 15 amino acids long. CDR3 sequence (DNA): TGTGCCACCAGCAGAGATCAGGGGAGCTCCTACGAGCAGTACTTC. This gives the protein CATSRDQGSSYEQYF.

The chain couples TRBV4-2 to TRBJ2-3; D might be TRBD1 (6 bases). The CDR3 contains 14 residues. V was pared by 1 base and J by 2 bases, with 7 bases between. Germline loops: CDR1 LGHNA, CDR2 YNFKEQ. The CDR3 protein is CASSQGTATDTQYF. CDR3 DNA: TGTGCCAGCAGCCAAGGGACAGCCACAGATACGCAGTATTTT.

This chain links TRBV19 with TRBJ1-4, with a tentative D call TRBD1 (6 bases). Trimming shortened V by 5 bases and J by 7 bases, and 14 bases separated the two germline ends. The CDR3 contains 14 residues. The germline CDR1 and CDR2 sequences are LNHDA and SQIVND (reference sequence). The CDR3 nucleotides are TGTGCCAGTAGTCATCAGGGGCGCCTTGAAAAACTGTTTTTT. It specifies CASSHQGRLEKLFF.

This clone is a singleton in its sample. Other nucleotide sequences from this sample produce the same CDR3. The chain joins TRBV3-1 (or the pseudogene TRBV3-2) to TRBJ1-1; D unresolved. Germline V CDR1 and CDR2: LGHDT, YNNKEL (reference sequence). Trimming removed 5 bases from V and 1 base from J, with 8 bases in between. The CDR3 totals 13 residues. The CDR3 reads CASSGEGNTEAFF. CDR3 nucleotides: TGTGCCAGCAGCGGGGAGGGGAACACTGAAGCTTTCTTT.

The V and J genes are TRBV7-9 and TRBJ1-1; perhaps TRBD1 as D (6 bases). Germline assignment: CDR1 SEHNR and CDR2 FQNEAQ (reference sequence). V was shortened by 1 base and J by 4 bases, with 13 bases between the two germline ends. The CDR3 is made up of 15 amino acids. The CDR3: CASSLDTGPGTEAFF. The CDR3 DNA reads TGTGCCAGCAGCTTAGATACAGGGCCGGGCACTGAAGCTTTCTTT. The full variable domain, its missing parts supplied by reference TRBV7-9 and TRBJ1-1, is DTGVSQNPRHKITKRGQNVTFRCDPISEHNRLYWYRQTLGQGPEFLTYFQNEAQLEKSRLLSDRFSAERPKGSFSTLEIQRTEQGDSAMYLCASSLDTGPGTEAFFGQGTRLTVV.

The V call is TRBV18, the J call TRBJ2-5; possibly TRBD1 for D (5 bases). V was cut by 2 bases and J by 6 bases, with 7 bases left in between. Germline lookup yields CDR1 KGHSH and CDR2 LQKENI. This CDR3 contains 12 residues. The CDR3 here is CASSPVGQTQYF. CDR3 sequence (DNA): TGTGCCAGCTCACCAGTGGGGCAGACCCAGTACTTC.

The chain recombines TRBV19 with TRBJ2-1; 8 bases align to TRBD2. The CDR3 consists of 17 residues. Germline V gene data show CDR1 as LNHDA and CDR2 as SQIVND (reference sequence). The junction had 15 bases not matched to a gene; V was cut back by 5 bases and J by 6 bases. Here the CDR3 DNA reads TGTGCCAGTAGTCCAGGGTCCGCGGGAGGATTAGGCAATGAGCAGTTCTTC. It specifies CASSPGSAGGLGNEQFF.

This clone came up once. The chain is built from TRBV27 and TRBJ2-7; the match to TRBD1 covers 9 bases. V trimming: 9 bases; J trimming: 6 bases; junction bases outside the gene matches: 21. CDR3 length equals 17 residues. CDR1 MNHEY and CDR2 SMNVEV come from the germline V gene (reference sequence). The CDR3 reads CASKYTGTGLSRSEQYF. The CDR3 DNA follows: TGTGCCAGTAAATATACGGGGACAGGGTTGTCCAGAAGCGAGCAGTACTTC.

V is TRBV19 and J is TRBJ2-5, with a tentative D call TRBD2 (6 bases). Germline V lookup: CDR1 LNHDA, CDR2 SQIVND (reference sequence). Trimming took off 6 bases at V and 5 bases at J, with 16 bases between the two ends. CDR3 length: 14 amino acids. Written as DNA, the CDR3 is TGTGCCAGTAGATCCCGGCCTAGCGAGGAGACCCAGTACTTC. It encodes CASRSRPSEETQYF.

The chain couples TRBV7-2 to TRBJ1-5; no reliable D call. The V gene's germline CDR1 is SGHTA and CDR2 FQGNSA. The CDR3 totals 14 residues. The germline V and J ends were trimmed by 11 bases and 0 bases, with 14 bases remaining between them. The CDR3, as DNA: TGTGCCGCTGGCCGGGGATATAGCAATCAGCCCCAGCATTTT. Protein sequence: CAAGRGYSNQPQHF. Drawing the rest from reference TRBV7-2 and TRBJ1-5, the complete variable domain is GAGVSQSPSNKVTEKGKDVELRCDPISGHTALYWYRQSLGQGLEFLIYFQGNSAPDKSGLPSDRFSAERTGGSVSTLTIQRTQQEDSAVYLCAAGRGYSNQPQHFGDGTRLSIL.

The V call is TRBV10-3, the J call TRBJ1-5; unclear D gene. Per germline, CDR1 ENHRY and CDR2 SYGVKD. This CDR3 is built from 13 residues. V lost 0 bases and J lost 5, with 5 bases in between. CDR3 DNA sequence: TGTGCCATCAGTGAGTCGATAGATCAGCCCCAGCATTTT. Amino acid sequence: CAISESIDQPQHF.

In its sample, this clone was seen once. The chain recombines TRBV5-6 with TRBJ1-6; D may be TRBD1 (5 bases). CDR3 length equals 14 residues. V dropped 0 bases and J dropped 8 bases, with 9 bases sitting between them. CDR1 and CDR2 (germline): SGHDT, YYEEEE. CDR3 in DNA: TGTGCCAGCAGCTTGGGGAGGGGTGATTCACCCCTCCACTTT. Its translation: CASSLGRGDSPLHF.

The CDR3 reads CASSPQGATEAFF. The CDR3 region has the DNA TGTGCCAGCAGCCCGCAGGGGGCCACTGAAGCTTTCTTT. The chain employs TRBV28 and TRBJ1-1, with 8 bases that match TRBD1. This CDR3 spans 13 amino acids. Trimming cost V 6 bases and J 4 bases; bases outside gene matches: 4. Germline CDR1 reads MDHEN; CDR2 reads SYDVKM.

The V and J genes are TRBV29-1 and TRBJ2-3, with D perhaps matching TRBD1 (7 bases). The CDR3 loop spans 12 amino acids. With 4 bases removed from V and 4 bases from J, the gap between germline ends came to 9 bases. Germline V gene lookup returns CDR1 SQVTM and CDR2 ANQGSEA. The CDR3 DNA follows: TGCAGCGTTGGCGGGACAGCAGATACGCAGTATTTT. It encodes CSVGGTADTQYF.

This clone was found once. V and J are TRBV14 and TRBJ2-7; D unresolved. The length of the CDR3 is 13 residues. The V gene lost 1 base and the J gene lost 6 bases, with 10 bases spanning the gap. Per germline, CDR1 SGHDN and CDR2 FVKESK. The CDR3 DNA reads TGTGCCAGCAGCCAAGTACCAGAGGCCGAGCAGTACTTC. Its translation is CASSQVPEAEQYF.

The J gene is TRBJ2-1, the V gene TRBV4-2; 8 nucleotides match TRBD2. V lost 0 bases to trimming and J lost 2 bases; unmatched junction nucleotides: 3. Germline assignment: CDR1 LGHNA and CDR2 YNFKEQ. This CDR3 region has 16 residues. The chain's CDR3 is CASSQETSAAYNEQFF. CDR3 nucleotide sequence: TGTGCCAGCAGCCAAGAGACTAGCGCGGCCTACAATGAGCAGTTCTTC.

The V call is TRBV6-2 or TRBV6-3, the J call TRBJ2-5, with 9 nucleotides matching TRBD2. CDR1 is MNHEY and CDR2 is SVGEGT in the germline V gene. The CDR3 consists of 20 residues. The J segment lost 2 bases and the V segment lost 0 bases, leaving 16 bases of the junction unmatched. The CDR3 bases are TGTGCCAGCAGTTACTCGGGTAGCGGGAGACCATCTGGCTCACAAGAGACCCAGTACTTC. This codes for CASSYSGSGRPSGSQETQYF.

The gene calls are TRBV30 and TRBJ2-7; no reliable D call. Germline CDR1 is GTSNPN and CDR2 is SVGIG (reference sequence). The CDR3 contains 11 residues. Trimming shortened V by 4 bases and J by 0 bases, and 4 bases separated the two germline ends. The CDR3: CAWTVSYEQYF. The CDR3 DNA sequence: TGTGCCTGGACGGTCTCCTACGAGCAGTACTTC.

This clone was counted a few times. This chain joins TRBV19 and TRBJ2-7; D is perhaps TRBD2 (6 bases). This CDR3 has 14 residues. Trimming removed 5 bases at V and 6 bases at J, with 17 bases between. Per germline, CDR1 LNHDA and CDR2 SQIVND (reference sequence). The CDR3 nucleotides read TGTGCCAGTAGTGTCCGGGCGAAGGAGGGCGAGCAGTACTTC. This encodes CASSVRAKEGEQYF.

The chain is built from TRBV7-2 and TRBJ1-5, with 7 bases identical to TRBD1. Germline trimming cut 3 bases from V and 3 bases from J; bases unmatched to any gene: 5. The CDR3 totals 15 residues. Germline V gives CDR1 SGHTA, CDR2 FQGNSA. The CDR3 reads CASSFLGQDNQPQHF. The CDR3 DNA follows: TGTGCCAGCAGCTTCCTCGGACAGGACAATCAGCCCCAGCATTTT.

J is TRBJ1-6 and V is TRBV5-1; D not certain. This CDR3 has 15 residues. Trimming removed 5 bases from V and 7 bases from J, with 16 bases in between. Germline-derived CDR1 and CDR2 are SGHRS and YFSETQ. The CDR3 reads CASSQELMPNSPLHF. Written as DNA, the CDR3 is TGCGCCAGCAGTCAAGAACTCATGCCCAATTCACCCCTCCACTTT.

The CDR3 nucleotides read TGTGCCAGCAGTTTGGCTAGCTTCGGTGGAGATACGCAGTATTTT. Protein: CASSLASFGGDTQYF. The chain carries TRBV27 and TRBJ2-3; tentatively, D is TRBD2 (5 bases). This CDR3 has 15 residues. V lost 3 bases to trimming and J lost 5 bases, with 15 bases between them. Germline-derived CDR1 and CDR2 are MNHEY and SMNVEV (reference sequence).